This TCR beta chain came from a study of shared clonotypes between healthy human individuals. Study findings and constraints: Some clonotypes were shared by all four sorted-subset donors, while others were not shared. The non-shared ones had lower generation probabilities than the shared ones. Rarefaction gave evidence that sorted-subset sequencing remained incomplete despite large depth.

About this clone itself: Its antigen remains unknown.

Researchers ran the assay at a deep level. Profiling relied on immunoSEQ multiplex PCR, and the TCRdb table lists in-frame clones only, not all of them. Counted here are a few million clones, roughly 92% occurring once; the ten biggest clones make up roughly 0.15%. CD45RA-negative memory and CD45RA+ naive subsets were split from the CD4+ cells. The CDR3 extends over 15 amino acids. Germline CDR1 GTSNPN, CDR2 SVGIG (reference sequence). The V and J ends lost 5 bases and 0 bases respectively, with 14 bases between them. This TCR was recovered from a man younger than 30 in good health. V is TRBV30 and J is TRBJ2-1; D may be TRBD2 (5 bases). Sequenced input: naive CD4+ T cells sorted from blood. The subset denotes: CD45RA+ positively selected. CDR3 region: CAWGLPRSSYNEQFF. The CDR3 nucleotides read TGTGCCTGGGGACTGCCTAGGAGCTCCTACAATGAGCAGTTCTTC.